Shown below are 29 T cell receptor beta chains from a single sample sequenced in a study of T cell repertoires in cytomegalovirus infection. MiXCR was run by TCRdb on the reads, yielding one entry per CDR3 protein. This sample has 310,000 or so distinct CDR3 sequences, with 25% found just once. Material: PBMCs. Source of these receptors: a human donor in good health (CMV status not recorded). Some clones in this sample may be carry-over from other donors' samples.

As DNA, the CDR3 is TGTGCCAGCAGGGTAAGACAGGGGATCTACGAGCAGTACTTC. Translated, it gives CASRVRQGIYEQYF. The chain is built from TRBV2 and TRBJ2-7; 8 nucleotides align to TRBD1. J gave up 3 bases and V 6 bases, and 7 bases lay outside the gene matches. The CDR3 is made up of 14 amino acids. Germline CDR1 and CDR2: SNHLY and FYNNEI.

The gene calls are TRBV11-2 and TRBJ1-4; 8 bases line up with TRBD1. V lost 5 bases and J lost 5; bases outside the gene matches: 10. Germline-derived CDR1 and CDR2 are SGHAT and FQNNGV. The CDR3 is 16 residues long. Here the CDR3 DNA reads TGTGCCAGCAGCCCTCCGGGACAGGTGAAGAATGAAAAACTGTTTTTT. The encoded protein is CASSPPGQVKNEKLFF.

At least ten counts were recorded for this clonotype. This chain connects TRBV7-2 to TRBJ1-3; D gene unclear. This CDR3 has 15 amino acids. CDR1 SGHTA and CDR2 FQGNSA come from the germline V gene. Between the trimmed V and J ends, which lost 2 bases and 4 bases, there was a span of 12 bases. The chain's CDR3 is CASSLLLRQGNTIYF. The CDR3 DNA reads TGTGCCAGCAGCTTACTACTGCGGCAGGGAAACACCATATATTTT. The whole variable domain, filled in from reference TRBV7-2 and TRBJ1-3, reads GAGVSQSPSNKVTEKGKDVELRCDPISGHTALYWYRQSLGQGLEFLIYFQGNSAPDKSGLPSDRFSAERTGGSVSTLTIQRTQQEDSAVYLCASSLLLRQGNTIYFGEGSWLTVV.

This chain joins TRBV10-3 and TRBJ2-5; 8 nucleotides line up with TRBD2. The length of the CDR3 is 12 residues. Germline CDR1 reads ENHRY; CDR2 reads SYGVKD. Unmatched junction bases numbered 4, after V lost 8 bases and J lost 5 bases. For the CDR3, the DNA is TGTGCCATCGGATCTAGCGGGGAGACCCAGTACTTC. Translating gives CAIGSSGETQYF.

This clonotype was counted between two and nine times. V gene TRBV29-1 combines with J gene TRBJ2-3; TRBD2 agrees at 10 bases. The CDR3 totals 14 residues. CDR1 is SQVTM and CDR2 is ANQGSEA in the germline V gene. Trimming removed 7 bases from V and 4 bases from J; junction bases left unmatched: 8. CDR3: CSARLAGGADTQYF. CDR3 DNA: TGCAGCGCTCGCTTAGCGGGGGGTGCAGATACGCAGTATTTT.

CDR3 nucleotides: TGTGCCAGCAGCGTAGTAGGGACTAGCGCACCCTACGAGCAGTACTTC. Translated: CASSVVGTSAPYEQYF. The V gene is TRBV9, the J gene TRBJ2-7; 10 nucleotides match TRBD2. V shed 0 bases, J shed 2 bases, and the junction held 5 bases outside the gene matches. There are 16 residues in the CDR3. Germline V gene lookup returns CDR1 SGDLS and CDR2 YYNGEE.

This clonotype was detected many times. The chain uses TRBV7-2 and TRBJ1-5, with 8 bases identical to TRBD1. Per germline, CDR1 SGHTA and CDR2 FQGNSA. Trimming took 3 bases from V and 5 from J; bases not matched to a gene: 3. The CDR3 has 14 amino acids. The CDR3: CASSFRGQDQPQHF. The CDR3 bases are TGTGCCAGCAGCTTCAGGGGGCAGGATCAGCCCCAGCATTTT.

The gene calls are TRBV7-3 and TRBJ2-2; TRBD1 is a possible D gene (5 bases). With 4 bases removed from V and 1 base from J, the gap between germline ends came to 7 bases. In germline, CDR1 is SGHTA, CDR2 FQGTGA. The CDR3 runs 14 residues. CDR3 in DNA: TGTGCCAGCAGCTCGCAGGGGAACACCGGGGAGCTGTTTTTT. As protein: CASSSQGNTGELFF.

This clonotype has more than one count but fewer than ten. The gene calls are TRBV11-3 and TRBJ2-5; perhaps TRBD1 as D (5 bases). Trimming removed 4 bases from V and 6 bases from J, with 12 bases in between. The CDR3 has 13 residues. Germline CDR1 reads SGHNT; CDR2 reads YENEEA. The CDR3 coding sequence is TGTGCCAGCAGCTCCCAAGACAGACAGACCCAGTACTTC. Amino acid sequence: CASSSQDRQTQYF.

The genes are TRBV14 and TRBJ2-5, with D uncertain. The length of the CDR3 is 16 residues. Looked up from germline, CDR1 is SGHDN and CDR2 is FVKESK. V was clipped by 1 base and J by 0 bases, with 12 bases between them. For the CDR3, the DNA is TGTGCCAGCAGCCAAGCTGGCCGATTGTACCAAGAGACCCAGTACTTC. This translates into CASSQAGRLYQETQYF. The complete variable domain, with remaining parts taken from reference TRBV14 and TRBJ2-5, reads EAGVTQFPSHSVIEKGQTVTLRCDPISGHDNLYWYRRVMGKEIKFLLHFVKESKQDESGMPNNRFLAERTGGTYSTLKVQPAELEDSGVYFCASSQAGRLYQETQYFGPGTRLLVL.

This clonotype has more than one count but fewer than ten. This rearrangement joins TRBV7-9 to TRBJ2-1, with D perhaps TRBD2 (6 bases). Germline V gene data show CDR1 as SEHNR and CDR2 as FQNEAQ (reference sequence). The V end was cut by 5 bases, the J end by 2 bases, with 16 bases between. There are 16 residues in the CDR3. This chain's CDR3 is CASSPQGSGPYNEQFF. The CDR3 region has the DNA TGTGCCAGCAGCCCCCAGGGTAGCGGACCCTACAATGAGCAGTTCTTC.

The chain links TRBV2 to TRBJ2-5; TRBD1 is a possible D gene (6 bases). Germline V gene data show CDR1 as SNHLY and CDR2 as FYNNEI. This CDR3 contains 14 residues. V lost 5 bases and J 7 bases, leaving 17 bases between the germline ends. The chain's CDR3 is CASSPRTAQGTQYF. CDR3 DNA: TGTGCCAGCAGTCCCAGGACAGCCCAGGGGACCCAGTACTTC.

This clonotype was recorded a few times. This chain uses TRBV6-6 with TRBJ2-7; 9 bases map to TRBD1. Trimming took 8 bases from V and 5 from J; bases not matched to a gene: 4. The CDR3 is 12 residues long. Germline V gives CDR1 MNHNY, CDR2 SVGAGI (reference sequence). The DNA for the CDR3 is TGTGCCAGCCGGGACAGGGACCACGAGCAGTACTTC. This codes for CASRDRDHEQYF.

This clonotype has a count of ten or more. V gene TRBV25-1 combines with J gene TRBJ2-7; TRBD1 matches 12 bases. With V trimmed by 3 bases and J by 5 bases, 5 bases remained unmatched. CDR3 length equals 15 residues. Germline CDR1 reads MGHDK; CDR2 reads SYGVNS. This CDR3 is CASSDPGQGAHEQYF. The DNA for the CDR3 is TGTGCCAGCAGTGATCCGGGACAGGGGGCCCACGAGCAGTACTTC.

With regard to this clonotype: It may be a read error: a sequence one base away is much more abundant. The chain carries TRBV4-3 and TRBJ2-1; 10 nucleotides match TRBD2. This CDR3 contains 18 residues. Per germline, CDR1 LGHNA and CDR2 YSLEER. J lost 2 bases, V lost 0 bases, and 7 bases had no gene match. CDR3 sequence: CASSQDSSGGVAYNEQFF. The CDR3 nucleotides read TGCGCCAGCAGCCAAGATTCTAGCGGGGGCGTGGCCTACAATGAGCAGTTCTTC.

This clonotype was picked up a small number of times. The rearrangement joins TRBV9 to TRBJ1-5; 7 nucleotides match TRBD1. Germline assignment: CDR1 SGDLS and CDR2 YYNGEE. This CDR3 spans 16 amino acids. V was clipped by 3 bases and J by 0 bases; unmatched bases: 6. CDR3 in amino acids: CASSEGTEYSNQPQHF. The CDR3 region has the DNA TGTGCCAGCAGCGAGGGGACAGAGTATAGCAATCAGCCCCAGCATTTT.

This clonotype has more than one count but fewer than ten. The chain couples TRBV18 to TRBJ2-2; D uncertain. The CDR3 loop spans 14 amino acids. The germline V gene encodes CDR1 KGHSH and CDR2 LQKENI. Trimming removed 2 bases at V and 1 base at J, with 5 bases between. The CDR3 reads CASSPARNTGELFF. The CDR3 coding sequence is TGTGCCAGCTCACCAGCTCGGAACACCGGGGAGCTGTTTTTT. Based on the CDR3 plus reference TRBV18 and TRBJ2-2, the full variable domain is NAGVMQNPRHLVRRRGQEARLRCSPMKGHSHVYWYRQLPEEGLKFMVYLQKENIIDESGMPKERFSAEFPKEGPSILRIQQVVRGDSAAYFCASSPARNTGELFFGEGSRLTVL.

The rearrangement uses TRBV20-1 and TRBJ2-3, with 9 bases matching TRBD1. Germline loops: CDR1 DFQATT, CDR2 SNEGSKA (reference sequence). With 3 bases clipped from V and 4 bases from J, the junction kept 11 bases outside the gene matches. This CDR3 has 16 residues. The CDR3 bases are TGCAGTGCTAGTATGCCCGGGACAGGGAGAGCAGATACGCAGTATTTT. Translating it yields CSASMPGTGRADTQYF.

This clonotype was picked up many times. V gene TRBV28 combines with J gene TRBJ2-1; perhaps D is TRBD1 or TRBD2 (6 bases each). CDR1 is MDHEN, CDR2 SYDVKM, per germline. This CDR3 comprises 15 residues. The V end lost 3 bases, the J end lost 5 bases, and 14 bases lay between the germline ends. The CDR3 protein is CASSFAPGANNEQFF. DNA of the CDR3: TGTGCCAGCAGTTTCGCGCCGGGGGCCAACAATGAGCAGTTCTTC.

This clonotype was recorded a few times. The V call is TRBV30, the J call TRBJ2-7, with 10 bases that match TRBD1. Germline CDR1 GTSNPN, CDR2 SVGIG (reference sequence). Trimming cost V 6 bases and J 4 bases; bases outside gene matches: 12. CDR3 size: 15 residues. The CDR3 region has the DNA TGTGCCTGCATCCATCGGGACAGGGGAATGTACGAGCAGTACTTC. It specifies CACIHRDRGMYEQYF. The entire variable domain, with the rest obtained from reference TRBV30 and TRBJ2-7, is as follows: SQTIHQWPATLVQPVGSPLSLECTVEGTSNPNLYWYRQAAGRGLQLLFYSVGIGQISSEVPQNLSASRPQDRQFILSSKKLLLSDSGFYLCACIHRDRGMYEQYFGPGTRLTVT.

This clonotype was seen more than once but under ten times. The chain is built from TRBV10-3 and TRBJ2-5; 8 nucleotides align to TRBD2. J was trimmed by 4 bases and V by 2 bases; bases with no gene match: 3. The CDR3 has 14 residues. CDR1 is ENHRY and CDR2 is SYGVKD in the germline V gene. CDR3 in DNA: TGTGCCATCAGTGAGGAGCTAGCGGGAGAGACCCAGTACTTC. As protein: CAISEELAGETQYF.

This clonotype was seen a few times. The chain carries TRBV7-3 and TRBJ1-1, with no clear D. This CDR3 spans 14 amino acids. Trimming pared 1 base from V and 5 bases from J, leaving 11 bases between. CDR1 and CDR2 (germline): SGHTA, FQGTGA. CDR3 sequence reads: CASSLIADPTEAFF. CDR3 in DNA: TGTGCCAGCAGCTTAATTGCGGACCCAACTGAAGCTTTCTTT.

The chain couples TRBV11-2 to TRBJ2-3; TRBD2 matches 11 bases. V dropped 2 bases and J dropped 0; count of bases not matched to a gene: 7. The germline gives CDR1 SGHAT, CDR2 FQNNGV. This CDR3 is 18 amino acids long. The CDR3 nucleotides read TGTGCCAGCAGCTTAACCACTAGCGGGGGCCGAAGCACAGATACGCAGTATTTT. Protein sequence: CASSLTTSGGRSTDTQYF.

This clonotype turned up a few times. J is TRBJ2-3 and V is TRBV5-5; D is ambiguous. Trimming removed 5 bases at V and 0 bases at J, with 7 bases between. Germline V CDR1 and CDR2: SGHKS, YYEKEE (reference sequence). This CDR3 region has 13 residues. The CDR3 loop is CASSQASTDTQYF. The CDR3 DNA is TGTGCCAGCAGTCAGGCTAGCACAGATACGCAGTATTTT.

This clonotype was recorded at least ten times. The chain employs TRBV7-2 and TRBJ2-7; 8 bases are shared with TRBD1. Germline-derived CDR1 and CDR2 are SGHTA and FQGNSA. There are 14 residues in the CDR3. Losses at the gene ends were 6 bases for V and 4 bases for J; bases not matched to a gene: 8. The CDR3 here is CASRQTGGAYEQYF. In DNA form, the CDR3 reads TGTGCCAGCAGGCAAACAGGGGGAGCGTACGAGCAGTACTTC.

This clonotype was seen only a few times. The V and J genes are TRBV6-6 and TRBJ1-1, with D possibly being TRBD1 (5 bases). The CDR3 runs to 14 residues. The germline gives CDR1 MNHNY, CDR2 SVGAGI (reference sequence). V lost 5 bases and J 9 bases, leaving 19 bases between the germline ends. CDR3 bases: TGTGCCAGCAGTCAACAGGTGTTGTCGGATAAAGCTTTCTTT. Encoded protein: CASSQQVLSDKAFF.

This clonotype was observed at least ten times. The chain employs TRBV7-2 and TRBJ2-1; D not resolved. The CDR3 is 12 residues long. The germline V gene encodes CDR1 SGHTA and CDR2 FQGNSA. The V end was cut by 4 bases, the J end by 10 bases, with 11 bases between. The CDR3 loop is CASSSRAMEQFF. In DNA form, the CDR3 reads TGTGCCAGCAGCTCAAGGGCAATGGAGCAGTTCTTC.

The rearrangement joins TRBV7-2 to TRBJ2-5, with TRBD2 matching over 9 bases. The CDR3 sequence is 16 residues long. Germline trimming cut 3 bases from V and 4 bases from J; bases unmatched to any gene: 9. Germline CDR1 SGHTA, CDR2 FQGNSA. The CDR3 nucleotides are TGTGCCAGCAGCTTGTGGGCGGGAGGGGGGGGAGAGACCCAGTACTTC. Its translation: CASSLWAGGGGETQYF.

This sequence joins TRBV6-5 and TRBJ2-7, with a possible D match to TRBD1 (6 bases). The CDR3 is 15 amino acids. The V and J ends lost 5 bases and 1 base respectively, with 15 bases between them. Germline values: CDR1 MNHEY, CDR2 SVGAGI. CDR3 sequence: CASSLTGPLSYEQYF. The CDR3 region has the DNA TGTGCCAGCAGTCTTACAGGGCCTTTATCCTACGAGCAGTACTTC.